Here is one T cell receptor (beta chain) with its context. The data were obtained in a study of blood T cell repertoires in COVID-19. Study background: Both acute and convalescent COVID-19 samples were obtained from the United States, Italy and Spain. In each case, the material was cDNA or gDNA derived from T cells, B-cell-depleted T cells, or PBMCs.

In the source study's methods: Estimation of nucleated cell counts was performed using reference gene primer amplification. Profiled with immunoSEQ multiplex PCR; TCRdb holds only in-frame clones, not every one. V and J calls plus clone size are reproduced from that table; the DNA served to infer D and trimming. The sample has about 19,000 clones; 85% to 90% are singletons. CDR3 size: 18 residues. With 5 bases clipped from V and 6 bases from J, the junction kept 20 bases outside the gene matches. Germline CDR1 SEHNR, CDR2 FQNEAQ (reference sequence). This clonotype was obtained from a human donor in a cohort sampled during active COVID-19. The V and J genes are TRBV7-9 and TRBJ1-1; 8 positions agree with TRBD1. Material: peripheral blood. CDR3 in amino acids: CASSPGGTGSGDLSEAFF. The CDR3 DNA sequence: TGTGCCAGCAGCCCAGGAGGGACAGGTTCTGGCGATTTGTCTGAAGCTTTCTTT.